The clone carrying this T cell receptor (beta chain) appeared once. Reverse transcription of roughly 0.5 to 1 ug RNA was performed with random hexamers. A multiplex approach, immunoSEQ multiplex PCR, amplified TCR beta CDR3 across 54 Vbeta and 13 Jbeta. TCRdb called the immunoSEQ multiplex PCR reads again in MiXCR, with one record for every CDR3 protein. The sample yields around 280,000 distinct CDR3 sequences, roughly 81% seen once. This specimen belongs to a study of CD8 T cells in Susac syndrome. Germline V gives CDR1 MDHEN, CDR2 SYDVKM. The CDR3 is made up of 11 amino acids. Trimming took 11 bases from V and 4 from J, leaving 8 bases between them. While CD8+ and CD4+ T cells were isolated negatively, TEMRA cells were enriched by FACS.

The rearrangement uses TRBV28 and TRBJ1-4, with D perhaps matching TRBD1 (6 bases). The sequencing sample was made of CD8+ T cells from PBMCs. The receptor was derived from a human donor with multiple sclerosis. The chain's CDR3 is CAWGHNEKLFF. CDR3 bases: TGTGCCTGGGGACATAATGAAAAACTGTTTTTT.